This entry lists 31 T cell receptor beta chains sequenced from one sample in a study of T cells in Graves' hyperthyroidism and ophthalmopathy. RNA transcripts yielded amplified TCR beta CDR3 regions. Carried out on the TCR CDR3, a first-round RT-PCR used the HTBI primer set. TCRdb reprocessed the multiplex PCR reads with MiXCR, giving one entry per CDR3 protein. In the table there are about 570,000 distinct CDR3 sequences, 40% to 55% of which are singletons. Sequenced sample: peripheral blood or thyroid tissue (not recorded which). The source is an adult woman with Graves' disease, either hyperthyroidism or ophthalmopathy (not recorded which).

This rearrangement joins TRBV7-2 to TRBJ2-2, with a possible D match to TRBD1 (5 bases). The germline CDR1 and CDR2 sequences are SGHTA and FQGNSA. V was cut by 4 bases and J by 7 bases, with 16 bases left in between. This CDR3 spans 15 amino acids. The CDR3 region is CASSSPRVLRGELFF. The CDR3 DNA reads TGTGCCAGCAGCTCCCCCAGGGTTCTCCGCGGGGAGCTGTTTTTT. The whole variable domain, filled in from reference TRBV7-2 and TRBJ2-2, reads GAGVSQSPSNKVTEKGKDVELRCDPISGHTALYWYRQSLGQGLEFLIYFQGNSAPDKSGLPSDRFSAERTGGSVSTLTIQRTQQEDSAVYLCASSSPRVLRGELFFGEGSRLTVL.

The sample holds many counts of this clonotype. V gene TRBV20-1 combines with J gene TRBJ1-5; D remains ambiguous. Trimming stripped 2 bases from V and 4 bases from J, with 18 bases between. Germline CDR1 DFQATT, CDR2 SNEGSKA (reference sequence). CDR3 length equals 16 residues. The CDR3 is CSARSLSGYGNQPQHF. DNA of the CDR3: TGCAGTGCTAGATCACTTTCGGGTTATGGAAATCAGCCCCAGCATTTT.

Ten or more counts support this clonotype. The chain couples TRBV7-9 to TRBJ1-4; 7 nucleotides match TRBD1. CDR3 length equals 15 residues. Germline V CDR1 and CDR2: SEHNR, FQNEAQ (reference sequence). V lost 6 bases to trimming and J lost 4 bases; unmatched junction nucleotides: 8. The CDR3 sequence is CASSRTGQDNEKLFF. In DNA, the CDR3 is TGTGCCAGCAGTCGGACAGGTCAGGATAATGAAAAACTGTTTTTT.

In this sample, this clonotype turned up a few times. The chain combines TRBV15 with TRBJ1-1; TRBD1 is a possible D gene (5 bases). The CDR3 covers 13 residues. Germline CDR1 and CDR2: LNHNV and YYDKDF (reference sequence). The V end lost 6 bases, the J end lost 1 base, and 9 bases lay between the germline ends. The CDR3 sequence: CATREGPNTEAFF. DNA for the CDR3: TGTGCCACCAGGGAGGGGCCGAACACTGAAGCTTTCTTT.

The chain uses TRBV5-1 and TRBJ1-4, with D uncertain. Germline V gene data show CDR1 as SGHRS and CDR2 as YFSETQ. The CDR3 has 14 amino acids. With 2 bases removed from V and 8 bases from J, the gap between germline ends came to 13 bases. CDR3 amino acids: CASSFLGIGEKLFF. CDR3 DNA sequence: TGCGCCAGCAGCTTCCTGGGGATAGGCGAAAAACTGTTTTTT.

This clonotype was recorded at least ten times. The V gene is TRBV5-1, the J gene TRBJ2-6; D is undetermined. This CDR3 has 16 residues. V dropped 6 bases and J dropped 0 bases, with 13 bases sitting between them. From germline, CDR1 is SGHRS and CDR2 YFSETQ. The DNA for the CDR3 is TGCGCCAGCACCACGACGTGGAGCTCTGGGGCCAACGTCCTGACTTTC. Translating it yields CASTTTWSSGANVLTF.

This clonotype was seen a few times. V is TRBV19 and J is TRBJ2-5, with TRBD2 matching over 9 bases. The CDR3 consists of 15 residues. The germline V gene encodes CDR1 LNHDA and CDR2 SQIVND (reference sequence). V gave up 3 bases and J gave up 5 bases; unmatched junction bases: 7. The CDR3 sequence: CASSIVLAGRETQYF. CDR3 nucleotides: TGTGCCAGTAGTATCGTGCTAGCGGGAAGGGAGACCCAGTACTTC. The full variable domain, its missing parts supplied by reference TRBV19 and TRBJ2-5, is DGGITQSPKYLFRKEGQNVTLSCEQNLNHDAMYWYRQDPGQGLRLIYYSQIVNDFQKGDIAEGYSVSREKKESFPLTVTSAQKNPTAFYLCASSIVLAGRETQYFGPGTRLLVL.

This sequence joins TRBV5-1 and TRBJ2-1; 9 nucleotides match TRBD2. The CDR3 has 14 residues. With V trimmed by 2 bases and J by 7 bases, 4 bases remained unmatched. The germline gives CDR1 SGHRS, CDR2 YFSETQ. The CDR3, as DNA: TGCGCCAGCAGCTTTGCGGGAGGGGGGAATGAGCAGTTCTTC. Its protein product is CASSFAGGGNEQFF.

This clonotype was counted many times. The gene calls are TRBV12-3 or TRBV12-4 and TRBJ1-3, with D tentatively TRBD1 (6 bases). V was shortened by 1 base and J by 0 bases, with 10 bases between the two germline ends. The CDR3 is 16 residues long. CDR3 residues: CASSLGGTNSGNTIYF. CDR3 in DNA: TGTGCCAGCAGTTTAGGGGGGACAAACTCTGGAAACACCATATATTTT.

This clonotype was picked up many times. The gene calls are TRBV12-3 or TRBV12-4 and TRBJ1-1, with D possibly TRBD1 on 5 matching bases. CDR3 size: 14 residues. V lost 7 bases and J 1 base, leaving 13 bases between the germline ends. The CDR3 region is CASTYRGQNTEAFF. In DNA form, the CDR3 reads TGTGCCAGCACGTACAGAGGACAGAACACTGAAGCTTTCTTT.

This clonotype has just a few counts. The chain joins TRBV7-9 to TRBJ2-7; a weak D match, TRBD2 (6 bases). The CDR3 consists of 14 residues. Deletions cut 0 bases from V and 5 bases from J, with 11 bases between. The V gene's germline CDR1 is SEHNR and CDR2 FQNEAQ (reference sequence). The CDR3 reads CASSLAGLPHEQYF. As DNA, the CDR3 is TGTGCCAGCAGCTTAGCGGGACTTCCTCACGAGCAGTACTTC.

This clonotype has at least ten counts. The CDR3 here is CASSQAAGTSVRGHEQYF. The CDR3 DNA follows: TGTGCCAGCAGCCAAGCCGCCGGGACTAGCGTCCGTGGCCACGAGCAGTACTTC. This sequence joins TRBV4-2 and TRBJ2-7; 10 bases match TRBD2. Germline CDR1 and CDR2: LGHNA and YNFKEQ. The ends lost 1 base at V and 5 bases at J; junction bases unmatched: 14. This CDR3 comprises 18 residues.

This clonotype came up a few times. The chain has TRBV2 and TRBJ2-6; 9 bases map to TRBD2. Germline-derived CDR1 and CDR2 are SNHLY and FYNNEI. With V trimmed by 3 bases and J by 0 bases, 0 bases remained unmatched. This CDR3 comprises 16 residues. This chain's CDR3 is CASSDSGSSGANVLTF. The CDR3 nucleotides are TGTGCCAGCAGTGATAGCGGGAGCTCTGGGGCCAACGTCCTGACTTTC.

The rearrangement links TRBV7-6 to TRBJ2-5; D uncertain. CDR1 SGHVS and CDR2 FNYEAQ come from the germline V gene. Trimming left V 7 bases short and J 1 base short, with 10 bases between. The CDR3 is made up of 13 amino acids. CDR3 region: CASNSRTQETQYF. The DNA for the CDR3 is TGTGCCAGCAACTCGAGAACCCAAGAGACCCAGTACTTC.

V and J are TRBV19 and TRBJ2-7, with 7 bases lining up with TRBD1. CDR3 length: 14 amino acids. Germline V lookup: CDR1 LNHDA, CDR2 SQIVND (reference sequence). With V trimmed by 4 bases and J by 3 bases, 6 bases remained unmatched. The CDR3 spells CASSSRGNFYEQYF. The CDR3 DNA follows: TGTGCCAGTAGTAGCAGGGGGAATTTCTACGAGCAGTACTTC.

The chain recombines TRBV10-3 with TRBJ1-5, with 7 bases that match TRBD1. The CDR3 is 14 residues long. The V and J ends lost 5 bases and 2 bases, in that order; junction bases with no gene match: 3. The V gene's germline CDR1 is ENHRY and CDR2 SYGVKD. CDR3 sequence reads: CAISSTGGNQPQHF. The DNA of the CDR3 is TGTGCCATCAGTTCCACAGGGGGCAATCAGCCCCAGCATTTT.

About this clonotype itself: One junction end does not reproduce the germline sequence, and a read error may be involved. The V and J genes are TRBV9 and TRBJ1-1; no definite D call. The V gene's germline CDR1 is SGDLS and CDR2 YYNGEE. There are 14 residues in the CDR3. The chain's CDR3 is CVSSPGRMSTEAFF. The CDR3, as DNA: TGTGTCAGCAGCCCTGGCAGGATGAGCACTGAAGCTTTCTTT.

CDR3 amino acids: CASSLTHTGGQTGELFF. The DNA of the CDR3 is TGCGCCAGCAGCCTTACCCACACGGGGGGGCAAACCGGGGAGCTGTTTTTT. V is TRBV5-1 and J is TRBJ2-2, with 8 bases matching TRBD2. Germline V gene lookup returns CDR1 SGHRS and CDR2 YFSETQ. Trimming took 4 bases from V and 5 from J; bases not matched to a gene: 13. This CDR3 is 17 amino acids long.

With regard to this clonotype: A read error is possible here, since a much larger clone lies one base away. The CDR3 nucleotides are TGCGCCAGCAGCGTACAGGGGTCGGGCTCCGGGGAGCTGTTTTTT. Translated, it gives CASSVQGSGSGELFF. This chain connects TRBV4-1 to TRBJ2-2; the match to TRBD1 covers 7 bases. The CDR3 has 15 amino acids. V was clipped by 5 bases and J by 6 bases; unmatched bases: 9. Germline V CDR1 and CDR2: MGHRA, YSYEKL.

This clonotype has ten or more counts. V and J are TRBV20-1 and TRBJ1-3, with TRBD1 as a possible D gene (5 bases). Germline CDR1 DFQATT, CDR2 SNEGSKA (reference sequence). The CDR3 runs to 15 residues. Trimming pared 0 bases from V and 0 bases from J, leaving 9 bases between. The CDR3 region is CSARDGGTSGNTIYF. CDR3 bases: TGCAGTGCTAGAGATGGGGGGACCTCTGGAAACACCATATATTTT.

This clonotype was counted ten times or more. DNA for the CDR3: TGTGCCAGCAGCTCAGCGGACAGGGGGGGCACCATATATTTT. It codes for CASSSADRGGTIYF. V gene TRBV7-6 combines with J gene TRBJ1-3, with 10 bases matching TRBD1. Unmatched junction bases numbered 6, after V lost 4 bases and J lost 9 bases. The CDR3 has 14 amino acids. Per germline, CDR1 SGHVS and CDR2 FNYEAQ.

The J gene is TRBJ1-5, the V gene TRBV10-3; perhaps TRBD1 as D (5 bases). CDR3 length equals 13 residues. Trimming took off 10 bases at V and 0 bases at J, with 10 bases between the two ends. Per germline, CDR1 ENHRY and CDR2 SYGVKD. This chain's CDR3 is CATTEYSNQPQHF. CDR3 DNA: TGTGCCACGACAGAATATAGCAATCAGCCCCAGCATTTT.

The chain has TRBV20-1 and TRBJ1-6; D uncertain. Germline assignment: CDR1 DFQATT and CDR2 SNEGSKA (reference sequence). Trimming removed 0 bases at V and 9 bases at J, with 24 bases between. The CDR3 spans 18 residues. This chain's CDR3 is CSARDSREQGGSGSPLHF. As DNA, the CDR3 is TGCAGTGCTAGAGATTCAAGGGAGCAAGGCGGTTCGGGTTCACCCCTCCACTTT.

V gene TRBV7-9 combines with J gene TRBJ2-2, with D perhaps assigned TRBD1 or TRBD2 (5 bases each). The V gene lost 5 bases and the J gene lost 4 bases, with 17 bases spanning the gap. This CDR3 has 16 residues. Germline V gene lookup returns CDR1 SEHNR and CDR2 FQNEAQ (reference sequence). CDR3 DNA sequence: TGTGCCAGCAGCCCCCCCGGGGACCCCACCACCGGGGAGCTGTTTTTT. It is translated as CASSPPGDPTTGELFF.

The chain is built from TRBV5-1 and TRBJ1-5; weak D call: TRBD1 (5 bases). The germline V gene has CDR1 SGHRS and CDR2 YFSETQ. The CDR3 runs 16 residues. Trimming shortened V by 5 bases and J by 5 bases, and 20 bases separated the two germline ends. The CDR3 nucleotides are TGCGCCAGCAGATTTGGGACCCAACCAGGCGATCAGCCCCAGCATTTT. It encodes CASRFGTQPGDQPQHF.

In DNA, the CDR3 is TGCGCCAGCAGGCGGGACAGGTCTCCCCTCCACTTT. Protein sequence: CASRRDRSPLHF. This sequence joins TRBV5-1 and TRBJ1-6; 8 nucleotides line up with TRBD1. Per germline, CDR1 SGHRS and CDR2 YFSETQ. The CDR3 sequence is 12 residues long. With V trimmed by 5 bases and J by 13 bases, 5 bases remained unmatched.

In this sample, this clonotype turned up many times. The genes are TRBV9 and TRBJ1-2; 7 bases map to TRBD1. CDR3 length: 15 amino acids. The V and J ends lost 0 bases and 7 bases, in that order; junction bases with no gene match: 9. The germline V gene has CDR1 SGDLS and CDR2 YYNGEE. The CDR3 DNA sequence: TGTGCCAGCAGCGTAGTCGCGGAGGGGGCTGGTGGCTACACCTTC. Its protein is CASSVVAEGAGGYTF.

This chain links TRBV14 with TRBJ2-5; 10 positions agree with TRBD2. Germline assignment: CDR1 SGHDN and CDR2 FVKESK. This CDR3 region has 15 residues. With 0 bases clipped from V and 11 bases from J, the junction kept 9 bases outside the gene matches. The DNA of the CDR3 is TGTGCCAGCAGCCAAGATCAAGCGGGGGGGGCGGATCAGTACTTC. Protein product: CASSQDQAGGADQYF.

V gene TRBV20-1 combines with J gene TRBJ1-5, with a weak D call TRBD1 (6 bases). The germline gives CDR1 DFQATT, CDR2 SNEGSKA (reference sequence). V was shortened by 5 bases and J by 11 bases, with 22 bases between the two germline ends. The CDR3 contains 14 residues. The CDR3 region is CSARQQGPGETQHF. As DNA, the CDR3 is TGCAGTGCTCGACAACAGGGACCGGGTGAGACCCAGCATTTT.

Regarding this clonotype: A junction boundary mismatches the germline segment, possibly from a read error. The rearrangement uses TRBV6-6 and TRBJ1-2; 11 nucleotides match TRBD1. CDR3 length: 12 residues. Germline V CDR1 and CDR2: MNHNY, SVGAGI (reference sequence). CDR3 residues: CASSYSGQGALF. The DNA for the CDR3 is TGTGCCAGCAGTTACTCCGGACAGGGGGCTTTATTC.

The chain uses TRBV7-2 and TRBJ2-7, with TRBD2 matching over 9 bases. CDR1 and CDR2 from the germline V gene are SGHTA and FQGNSA. The length of the CDR3 is 16 residues. The trim removed 5 bases at V and 3 bases at J, leaving 11 bases unmatched. CDR3 amino acids: CASSPAGGWDNYEQYF. In DNA, the CDR3 is TGTGCCAGCAGCCCGGCGGGGGGGTGGGACAACTACGAGCAGTACTTC.